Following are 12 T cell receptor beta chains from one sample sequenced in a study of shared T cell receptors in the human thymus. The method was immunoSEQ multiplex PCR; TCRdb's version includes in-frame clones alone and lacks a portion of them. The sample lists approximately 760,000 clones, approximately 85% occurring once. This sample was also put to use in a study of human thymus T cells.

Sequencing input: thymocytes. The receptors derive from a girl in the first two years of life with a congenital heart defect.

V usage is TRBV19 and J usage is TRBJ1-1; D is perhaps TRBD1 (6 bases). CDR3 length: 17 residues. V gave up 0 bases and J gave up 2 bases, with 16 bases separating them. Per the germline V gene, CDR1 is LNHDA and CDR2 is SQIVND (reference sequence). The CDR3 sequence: CASSIDERGGRNTEAFF. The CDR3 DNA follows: TGTGCCAGTAGTATAGACGAACGGGGGGGGCGAAACACTGAAGCTTTCTTT.

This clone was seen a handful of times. CDR3 DNA sequence: TGTGCCAGCACCACGGCGGCCCAGCCCCAGCATTTT. This gives the protein CASTTAAQPQHF. The chain links TRBV28 to TRBJ1-5; D is uncertain. This CDR3 contains 12 residues. V was pared by 7 bases and J by 7 bases, with 11 bases between. The germline gives CDR1 MDHEN, CDR2 SYDVKM. The whole variable domain, remainder taken from reference TRBV28 and TRBJ1-5, is DVKVTQSSRYLVKRTGEKVFLECVQDMDHENMFWYRQDPGLGLRLIYFSYDVKMKEKGDIPEGYSVSREKKERFSLILESASTNQTSMYLCASTTAAQPQHFGDGTRLSIL.

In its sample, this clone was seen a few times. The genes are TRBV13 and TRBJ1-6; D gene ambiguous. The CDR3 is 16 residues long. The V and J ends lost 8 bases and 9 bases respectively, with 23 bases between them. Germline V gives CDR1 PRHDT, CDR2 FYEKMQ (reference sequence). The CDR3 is CASSKNGQRLGSPLHF. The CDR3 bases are TGTGCCAGCTCCAAAAATGGGCAAAGGTTGGGTTCACCCCTCCACTTT.

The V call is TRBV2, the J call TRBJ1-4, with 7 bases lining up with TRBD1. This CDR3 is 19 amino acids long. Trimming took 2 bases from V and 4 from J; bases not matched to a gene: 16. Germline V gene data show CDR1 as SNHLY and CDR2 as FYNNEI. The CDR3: CASSEQPGGMVKGNEKLFF. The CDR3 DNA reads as TGTGCCAGCAGTGAACAGCCAGGGGGAATGGTTAAGGGTAATGAAAAACTGTTTTTT.

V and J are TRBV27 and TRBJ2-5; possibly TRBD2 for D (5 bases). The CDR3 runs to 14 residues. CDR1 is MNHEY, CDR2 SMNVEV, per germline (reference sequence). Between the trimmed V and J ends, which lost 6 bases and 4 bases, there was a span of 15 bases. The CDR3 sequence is CASRTRRQRETQYF. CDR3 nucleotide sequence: TGTGCCAGCAGAACCCGGAGGCAAAGAGAGACCCAGTACTTC.

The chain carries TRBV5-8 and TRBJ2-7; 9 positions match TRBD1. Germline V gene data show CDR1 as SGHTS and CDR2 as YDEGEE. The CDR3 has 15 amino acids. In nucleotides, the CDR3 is TGTACCCCCCAAAAATCGAACGGGACAGGGATTTTTAAGTACTTC. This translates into CTPQKSNGTGIFKYF.

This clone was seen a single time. CDR3 nucleotides: TGTGCCAGCAGCCCTAGCACAGATACGCAGTATTTT. Its translation: CASSPSTDTQYF. The genes are TRBV7-3 and TRBJ2-3; the D is unclear. The CDR3 loop spans 12 amino acids. The germline gives CDR1 SGHTA, CDR2 FQGTGA. V was trimmed by 5 bases and J by 0 bases, leaving 3 bases between them.

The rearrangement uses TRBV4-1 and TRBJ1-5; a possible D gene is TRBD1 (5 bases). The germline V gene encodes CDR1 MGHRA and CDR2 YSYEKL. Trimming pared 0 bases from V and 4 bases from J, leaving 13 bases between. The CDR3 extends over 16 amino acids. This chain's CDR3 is CASSQESDSINQPQHF. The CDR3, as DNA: TGCGCCAGCAGCCAAGAATCCGACAGTATTAATCAGCCCCAGCATTTT.

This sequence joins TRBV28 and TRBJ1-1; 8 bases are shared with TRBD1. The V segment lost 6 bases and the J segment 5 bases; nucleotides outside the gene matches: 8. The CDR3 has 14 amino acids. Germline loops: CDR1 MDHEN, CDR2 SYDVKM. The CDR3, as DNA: TGTGCCAGCAGCCGTGGACAGGGAAAAACTGAAGCTTTCTTT. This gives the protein CASSRGQGKTEAFF.

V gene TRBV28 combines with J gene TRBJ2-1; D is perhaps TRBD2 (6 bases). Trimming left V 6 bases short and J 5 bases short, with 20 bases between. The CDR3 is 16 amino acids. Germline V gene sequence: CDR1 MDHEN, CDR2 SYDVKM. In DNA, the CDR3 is TGTGCCAGCAGCCCTCCGGAGGGTCTCCCCAACAATGAGCAGTTCTTC. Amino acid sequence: CASSPPEGLPNNEQFF.

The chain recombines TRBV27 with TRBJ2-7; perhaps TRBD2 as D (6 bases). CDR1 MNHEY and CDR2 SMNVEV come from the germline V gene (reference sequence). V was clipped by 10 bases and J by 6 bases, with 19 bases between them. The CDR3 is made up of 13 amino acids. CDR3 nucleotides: TGTGCCACCTCGTACGGGACTGCCGGCGAGCAGTACTTC. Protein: CATSYGTAGEQYF.

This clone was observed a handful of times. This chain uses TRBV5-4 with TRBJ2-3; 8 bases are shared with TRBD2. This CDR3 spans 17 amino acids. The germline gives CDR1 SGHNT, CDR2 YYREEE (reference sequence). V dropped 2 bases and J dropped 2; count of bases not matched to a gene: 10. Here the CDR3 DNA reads TGTGCCAGCAGCTTCCAGGGGCGGGGGGCCCACACAGATACGCAGTATTTT. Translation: CASSFQGRGAHTDTQYF.